The T cell receptor (beta chain) under discussion was sequenced for a study of early T cells in non-severe SARS-CoV-2 infection. Study observations and caveats: VDJdb-based annotation leaned toward anti-spike CD8 responses and missed private and CD4 specificities.

A single record per CDR3 protein comes from TCRdb applying MiXCR to the 5' RACE reads. The sample shows roughly 40,000 distinct CDR3 sequences, 4.7% of them seen only once. Looked up from germline, CDR1 is WSHSY and CDR2 is SAAADI. CDR3 length: 15 amino acids. With V trimmed by 7 bases and J by 6 bases, 7 bases remained unmatched. This clonotype was recorded a few times. What it binds is unknown. The clonotype originates from an adult who was a healthcare worker with PCR-confirmed SARS-CoV-2 infection or an uninfected control (not recorded which). The chain recombines TRBV10-2 with TRBJ2-2; TRBD2 aligns across 11 bases. The sequencing input was whole blood. In DNA form, the CDR3 reads TGCGCCAGCACGACACTAGCGGGAGACCCCGGGGAGCTGTTTTTT. Amino acids: CASTTLAGDPGELFF.